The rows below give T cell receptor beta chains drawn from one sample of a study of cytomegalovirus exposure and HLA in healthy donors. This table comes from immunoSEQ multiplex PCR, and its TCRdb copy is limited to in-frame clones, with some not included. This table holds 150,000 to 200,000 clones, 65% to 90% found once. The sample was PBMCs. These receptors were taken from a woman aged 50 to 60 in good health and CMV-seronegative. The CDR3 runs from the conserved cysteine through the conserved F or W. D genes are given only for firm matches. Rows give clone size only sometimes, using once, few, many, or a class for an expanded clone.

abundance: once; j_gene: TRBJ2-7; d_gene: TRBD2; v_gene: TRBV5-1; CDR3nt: TGCGCCAGCAGCCCGGGACTAGCGGGGCCAACCTACGAGCAGTACTTC; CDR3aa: CASSPGLAGPTYEQYF
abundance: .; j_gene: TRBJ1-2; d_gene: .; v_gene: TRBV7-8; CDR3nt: TGTGCCAGCAGCCGACAGGATTATGGCTACACCTTC; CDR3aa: CASSRQDYGYTF
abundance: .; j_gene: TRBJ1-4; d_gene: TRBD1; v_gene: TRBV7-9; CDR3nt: TGTGCCAGCAGCTTAGGGGCAGGGGGCGAGGAAAAACTGTTTTTT; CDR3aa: CASSLGAGGEEKLFF
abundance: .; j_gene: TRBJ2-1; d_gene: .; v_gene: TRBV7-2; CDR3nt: TGTGCCAGCAGCTTCACTTCCTACTCCTACAATGAGCAGTTCTTC; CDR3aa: CASSFTSYSYNEQFF
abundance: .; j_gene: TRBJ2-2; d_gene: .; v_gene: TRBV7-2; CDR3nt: TGTGCCAGCAGCTCTAGGGGGTCCGGGGAGCTGTTTTTT; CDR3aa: CASSSRGSGELFF
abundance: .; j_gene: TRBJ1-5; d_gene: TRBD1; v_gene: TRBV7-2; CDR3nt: TGTGCCAGCAGCTTAGCCAGGGGGAGTCAGCCCCAGCATTTT; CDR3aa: CASSLARGSQPQHF
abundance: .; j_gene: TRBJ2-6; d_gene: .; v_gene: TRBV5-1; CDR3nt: TGCGCCAGCAGCTTGACCGCCGGCTCTGGGGCCAACGTCCTGACTTTC; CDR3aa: CASSLTAGSGANVLTF
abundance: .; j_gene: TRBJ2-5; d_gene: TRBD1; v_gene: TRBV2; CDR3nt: TGTGCCAGCAGGAGGGGACAGCTATTAGGCGAGACCCAGTACTTC; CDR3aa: CASRRGQLLGETQYF
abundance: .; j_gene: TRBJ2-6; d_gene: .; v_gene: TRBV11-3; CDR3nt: TGTGCCAGCAGCCCAGGGGGGCCTTCTCCCTCTGGGGCCAACGTCCTGACTTTC; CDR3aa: CASSPGGPSPSGANVLTF
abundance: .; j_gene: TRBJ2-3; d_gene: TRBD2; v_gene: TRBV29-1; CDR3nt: TGCAGCGTTGAGACCCCCAGACTAGCGGGGCTCACAGATACGCAGTATTTT; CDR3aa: CSVETPRLAGLTDTQYF
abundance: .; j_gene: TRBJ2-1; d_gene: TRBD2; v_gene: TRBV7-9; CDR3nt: TGTGCCAGCAGCTTAACCCGGGGGGGGTTGTGTTTCTTC; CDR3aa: CASSLTRGGLCFF
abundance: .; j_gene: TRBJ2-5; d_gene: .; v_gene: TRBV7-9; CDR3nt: TGTGCCAGCCGTCCCCCCCGAGCAGGGAATATGACCCAGTACTTC; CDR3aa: CASRPPRAGNMTQYF
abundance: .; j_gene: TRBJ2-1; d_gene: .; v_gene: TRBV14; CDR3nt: TGTGCCAGCAGCCGACGACAGAGCTCCTACAATGAGCAGTTCTTC; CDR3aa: CASSRRQSSYNEQFF
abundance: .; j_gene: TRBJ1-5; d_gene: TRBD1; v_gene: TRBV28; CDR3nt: TGTGCCAGCAGTTGGGGACAGGGGACGCAGCCCCAGCATTTT; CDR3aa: CASSWGQGTQPQHF
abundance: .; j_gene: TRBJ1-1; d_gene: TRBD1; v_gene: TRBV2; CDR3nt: TGTGCCAGCAGTGCGGGACAGTTGAACACTGAAGCTTTCTTT; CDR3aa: CASSAGQLNTEAFF
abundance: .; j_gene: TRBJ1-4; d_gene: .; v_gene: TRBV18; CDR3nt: TGTGCCAGCTCACCGAGTACGGTGGTAGCTAATGAAAAACTGTTTTTT; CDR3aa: CASSPSTVVANEKLFF
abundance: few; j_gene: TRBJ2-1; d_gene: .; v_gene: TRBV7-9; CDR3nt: TGTGCCAGCAGCCGGTCGGGGAACAATGAGCAGTTCTTC; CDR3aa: CASSRSGNNEQFF
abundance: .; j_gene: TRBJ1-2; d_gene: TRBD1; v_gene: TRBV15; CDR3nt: TGTGCCACCAGCAGAGCAACAGGGGGTAGTACTATGGGCTACACCTTC; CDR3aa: CATSRATGGSTMGYTF
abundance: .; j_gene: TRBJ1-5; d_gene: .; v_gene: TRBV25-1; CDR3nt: TGTGCCAGCAGTGAATCCGGGTGGAGGGGCAATCAGCCCCAGCATTTT; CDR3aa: CASSESGWRGNQPQHF
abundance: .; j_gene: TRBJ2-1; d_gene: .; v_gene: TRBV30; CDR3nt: TGTGCCTGGAGTGTTCAGTTTTACTCCTACAATGAGCAGTTCTTC; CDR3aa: CAWSVQFYSYNEQFF
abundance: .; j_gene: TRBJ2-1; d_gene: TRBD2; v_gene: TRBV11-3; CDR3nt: TGTGCCAGCAGCTTCCGCCTAGCGGGAGTCTACAATGAGCAGTTCTTC; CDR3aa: CASSFRLAGVYNEQFF
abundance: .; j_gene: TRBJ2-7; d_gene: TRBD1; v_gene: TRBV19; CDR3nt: TGTGCCACCCAGGACAGGGGCGCCAATTCCTACGAGCAGTACTTC; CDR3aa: CATQDRGANSYEQYF
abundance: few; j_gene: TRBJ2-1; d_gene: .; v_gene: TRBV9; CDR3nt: TGTGCCAGCAGCCCTCCCCTCTTTCTGTCGGGGTACAATGAGCAGTTCTTC; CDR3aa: CASSPPLFLSGYNEQFF
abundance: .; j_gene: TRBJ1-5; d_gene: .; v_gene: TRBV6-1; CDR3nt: TGTGCCACCACCCCATCAGGGGTGAGCAATCAGCCCCAGCATTTT; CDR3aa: CATTPSGVSNQPQHF
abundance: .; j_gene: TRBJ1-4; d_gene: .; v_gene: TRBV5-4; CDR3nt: TGTGCCAGCAGCGGCGGGGGTGCAGCTAATGAAAAACTGTTTTTT; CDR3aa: CASSGGGAANEKLFF
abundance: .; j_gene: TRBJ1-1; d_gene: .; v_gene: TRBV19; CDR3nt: TGTGCCAGTAGTATTAGCGGGCGGCGGAACACTGAAGCTTTCTTT; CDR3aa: CASSISGRRNTEAFF
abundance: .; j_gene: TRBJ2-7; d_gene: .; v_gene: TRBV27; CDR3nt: TGTGCCAGCAGTTTCCGTCAAGTGCCCTACGAGCAGTACTTC; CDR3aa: CASSFRQVPYEQYF